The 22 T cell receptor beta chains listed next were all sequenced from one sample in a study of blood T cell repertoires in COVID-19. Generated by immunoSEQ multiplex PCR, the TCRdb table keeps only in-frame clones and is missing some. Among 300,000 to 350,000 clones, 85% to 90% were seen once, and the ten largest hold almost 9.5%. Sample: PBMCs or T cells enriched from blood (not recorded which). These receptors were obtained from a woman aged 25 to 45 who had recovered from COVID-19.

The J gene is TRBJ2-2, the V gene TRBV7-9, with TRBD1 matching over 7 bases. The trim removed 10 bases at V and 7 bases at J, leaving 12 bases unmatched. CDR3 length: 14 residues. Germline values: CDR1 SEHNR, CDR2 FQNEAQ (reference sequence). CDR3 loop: CANETGSSGGELFF. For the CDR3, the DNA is TGTGCCAACGAGACAGGGTCAAGTGGCGGGGAGCTGTTTTTT.

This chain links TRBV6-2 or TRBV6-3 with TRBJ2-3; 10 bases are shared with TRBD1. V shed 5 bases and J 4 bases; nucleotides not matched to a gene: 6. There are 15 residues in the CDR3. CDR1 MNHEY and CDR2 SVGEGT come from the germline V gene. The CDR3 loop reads CASSPDRGFSDTQYF. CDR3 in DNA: TGTGCCAGCAGTCCGGACAGGGGGTTTTCAGATACGCAGTATTTT.

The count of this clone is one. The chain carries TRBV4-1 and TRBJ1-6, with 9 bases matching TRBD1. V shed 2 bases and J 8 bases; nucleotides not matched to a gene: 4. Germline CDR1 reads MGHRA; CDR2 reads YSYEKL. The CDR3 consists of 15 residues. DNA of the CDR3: TGCGCCAGCAGCCAAAACAGGGGGCGAGATTCACCCCTCCACTTT. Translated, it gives CASSQNRGRDSPLHF.

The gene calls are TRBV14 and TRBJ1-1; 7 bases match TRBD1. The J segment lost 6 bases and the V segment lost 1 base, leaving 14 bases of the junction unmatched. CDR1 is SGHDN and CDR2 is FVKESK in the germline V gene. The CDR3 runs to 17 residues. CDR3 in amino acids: CASSQGDLTGKVSEAFF. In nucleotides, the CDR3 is TGTGCCAGCAGCCAAGGGGATCTGACAGGGAAGGTTTCTGAAGCTTTCTTT. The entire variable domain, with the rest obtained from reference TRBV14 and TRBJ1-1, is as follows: EAGVTQFPSHSVIEKGQTVTLRCDPISGHDNLYWYRRVMGKEIKFLLHFVKESKQDESGMPNNRFLAERTGGTYSTLKVQPAELEDSGVYFCASSQGDLTGKVSEAFFGQGTRLTVV.

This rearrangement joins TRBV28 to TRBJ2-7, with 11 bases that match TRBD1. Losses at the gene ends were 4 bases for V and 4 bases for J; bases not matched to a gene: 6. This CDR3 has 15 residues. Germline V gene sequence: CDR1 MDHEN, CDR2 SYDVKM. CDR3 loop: CASSSGQGARYEQYF. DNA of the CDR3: TGTGCCAGCAGTTCCGGACAGGGGGCGCGGTACGAGCAGTACTTC.

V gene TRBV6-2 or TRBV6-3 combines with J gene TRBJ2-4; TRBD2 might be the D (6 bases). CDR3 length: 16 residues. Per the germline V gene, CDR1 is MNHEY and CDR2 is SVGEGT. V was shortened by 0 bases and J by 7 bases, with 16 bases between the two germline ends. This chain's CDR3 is CASSYSLPLGGNIQYF. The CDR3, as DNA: TGTGCCAGCAGTTACTCGTTGCCCCTAGGAGGGAACATTCAGTACTTC.

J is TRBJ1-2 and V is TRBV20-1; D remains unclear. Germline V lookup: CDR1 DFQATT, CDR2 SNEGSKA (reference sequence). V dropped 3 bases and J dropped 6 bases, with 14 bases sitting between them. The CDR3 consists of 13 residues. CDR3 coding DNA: TGCAGTGCTAGTGCCAGACTTGTCGATGGCTACACCTTC. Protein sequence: CSASARLVDGYTF.

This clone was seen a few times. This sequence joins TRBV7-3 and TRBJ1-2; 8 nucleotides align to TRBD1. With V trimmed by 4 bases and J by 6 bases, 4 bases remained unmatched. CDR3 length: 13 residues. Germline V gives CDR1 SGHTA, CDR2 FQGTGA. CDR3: CASSSSTGDGYTF. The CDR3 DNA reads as TGTGCCAGCAGCTCCTCGACAGGGGATGGCTACACCTTC. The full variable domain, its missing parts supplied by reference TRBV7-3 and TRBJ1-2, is GAGVSQTPSNKVTEKGKYVELRCDPISGHTALYWYRQSLGQGPEFLIYFQGTGAADDSGLPNDRFFAVRPEGSVSTLKIQRTERGDSAVYLCASSSSTGDGYTFGSGTRLTVV.

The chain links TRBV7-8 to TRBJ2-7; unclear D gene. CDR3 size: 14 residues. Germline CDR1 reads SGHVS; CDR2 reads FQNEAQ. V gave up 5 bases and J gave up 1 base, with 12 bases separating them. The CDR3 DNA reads TGTGCCAGCAGCGCTACCCGCCAATCCTACGAGCAGTACTTC. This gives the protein CASSATRQSYEQYF.

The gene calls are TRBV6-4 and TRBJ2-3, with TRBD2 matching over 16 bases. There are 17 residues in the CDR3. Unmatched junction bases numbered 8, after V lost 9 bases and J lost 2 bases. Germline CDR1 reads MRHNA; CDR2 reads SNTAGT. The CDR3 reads CARGPGLAGGLTDTQYF. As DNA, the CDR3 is TGTGCCAGAGGACCGGGACTAGCGGGAGGGCTCACAGATACGCAGTATTTT.

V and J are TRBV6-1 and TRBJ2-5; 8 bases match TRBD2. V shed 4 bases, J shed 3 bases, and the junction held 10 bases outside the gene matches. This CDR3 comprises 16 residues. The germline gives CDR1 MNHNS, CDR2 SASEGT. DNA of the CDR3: TGTGCCAGCAGTGCCCAAGGACTAGCAGACAAAGAGACCCAGTACTTC. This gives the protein CASSAQGLADKETQYF.

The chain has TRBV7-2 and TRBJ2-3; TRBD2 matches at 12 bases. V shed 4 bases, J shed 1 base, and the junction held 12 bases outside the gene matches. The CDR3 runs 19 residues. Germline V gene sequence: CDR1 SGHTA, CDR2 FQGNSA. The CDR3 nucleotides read TGTGCCAGCAGCTCACTGGGGACTAGCGGGTTCCGGCGCACAGATACGCAGTATTTT. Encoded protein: CASSSLGTSGFRRTDTQYF.

The DNA for the CDR3 is TGTGCCAGCTCACCACAGTACAGGGATCACACTGAAGCTTTCTTT. It translates to CASSPQYRDHTEAFF. The genes are TRBV18 and TRBJ1-1; D may be TRBD1 (6 bases). This CDR3 has 15 residues. Trimming removed 1 base from V and 3 bases from J, with 12 bases in between. Germline CDR1 KGHSH, CDR2 LQKENI.

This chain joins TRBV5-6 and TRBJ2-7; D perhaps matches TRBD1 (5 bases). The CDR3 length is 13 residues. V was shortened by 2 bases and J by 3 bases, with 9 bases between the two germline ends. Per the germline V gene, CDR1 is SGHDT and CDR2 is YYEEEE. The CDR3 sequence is CASSFPDSYEQYF. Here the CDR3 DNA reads TGTGCCAGCAGCTTCCCAGACAGCTACGAGCAGTACTTC.

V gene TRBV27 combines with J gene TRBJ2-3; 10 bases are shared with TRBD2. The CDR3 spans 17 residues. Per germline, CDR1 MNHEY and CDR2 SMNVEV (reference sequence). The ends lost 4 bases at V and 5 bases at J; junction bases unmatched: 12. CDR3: CASSYNPGLANGDTQYF. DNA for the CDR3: TGTGCCAGCAGTTATAATCCGGGACTAGCGAATGGAGATACGCAGTATTTT.

In DNA, the CDR3 is TGCGCCAGCAGCTTCGCGGGGTCCAAAGGCCGTGTCACTGAAGCTTTCTTT. This gives the protein CASSFAGSKGRVTEAFF. V and J are TRBV5-1 and TRBJ1-1; D is unclear. The V end was cut by 2 bases, the J end by 4 bases, with 21 bases between. The CDR3 extends over 17 amino acids. CDR1 SGHRS and CDR2 YFSETQ come from the germline V gene.

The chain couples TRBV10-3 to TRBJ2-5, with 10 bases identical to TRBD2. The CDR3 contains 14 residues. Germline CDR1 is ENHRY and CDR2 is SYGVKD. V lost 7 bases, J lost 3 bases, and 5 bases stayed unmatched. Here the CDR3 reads CAIMKGLAKETQYF. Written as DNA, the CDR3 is TGTGCCATCATGAAGGGACTAGCGAAAGAGACCCAGTACTTC.

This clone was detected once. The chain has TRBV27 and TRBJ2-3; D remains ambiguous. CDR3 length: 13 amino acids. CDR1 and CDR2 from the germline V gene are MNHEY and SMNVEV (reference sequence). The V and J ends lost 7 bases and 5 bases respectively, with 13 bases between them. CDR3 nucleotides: TGTGCCAGCACCTCCCCGGAGAGAGATACGCAGTATTTT. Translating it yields CASTSPERDTQYF.

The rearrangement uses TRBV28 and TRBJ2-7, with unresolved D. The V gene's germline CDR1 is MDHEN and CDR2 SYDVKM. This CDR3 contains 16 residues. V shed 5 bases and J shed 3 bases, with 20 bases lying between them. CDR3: CASSPSVSRINYEQYF. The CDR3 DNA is TGTGCCAGCAGTCCCTCCGTTTCGCGGATCAACTACGAGCAGTACTTC.

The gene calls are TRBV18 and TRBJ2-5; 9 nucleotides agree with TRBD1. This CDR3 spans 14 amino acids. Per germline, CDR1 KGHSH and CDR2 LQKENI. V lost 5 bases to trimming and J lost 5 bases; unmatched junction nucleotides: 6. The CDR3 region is CASSSGQGGETQYF. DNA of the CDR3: TGTGCCAGCTCATCGGGACAGGGAGGCGAGACCCAGTACTTC.

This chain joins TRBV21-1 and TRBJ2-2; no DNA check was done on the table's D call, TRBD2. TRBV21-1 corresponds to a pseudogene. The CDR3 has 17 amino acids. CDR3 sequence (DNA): TGTGCCAGAATCACTTTAAAACGGGGGGTGGCTACCGGGGAGCTGTTTTTT. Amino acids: CARITLKRGVATGELFF.

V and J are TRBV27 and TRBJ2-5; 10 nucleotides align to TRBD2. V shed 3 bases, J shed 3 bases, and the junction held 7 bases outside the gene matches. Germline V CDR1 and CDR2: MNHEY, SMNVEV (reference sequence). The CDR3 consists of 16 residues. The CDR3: CASSFITSGAKETQYF. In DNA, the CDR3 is TGTGCCAGCAGTTTCATCACTAGCGGGGCCAAAGAGACCCAGTACTTC.